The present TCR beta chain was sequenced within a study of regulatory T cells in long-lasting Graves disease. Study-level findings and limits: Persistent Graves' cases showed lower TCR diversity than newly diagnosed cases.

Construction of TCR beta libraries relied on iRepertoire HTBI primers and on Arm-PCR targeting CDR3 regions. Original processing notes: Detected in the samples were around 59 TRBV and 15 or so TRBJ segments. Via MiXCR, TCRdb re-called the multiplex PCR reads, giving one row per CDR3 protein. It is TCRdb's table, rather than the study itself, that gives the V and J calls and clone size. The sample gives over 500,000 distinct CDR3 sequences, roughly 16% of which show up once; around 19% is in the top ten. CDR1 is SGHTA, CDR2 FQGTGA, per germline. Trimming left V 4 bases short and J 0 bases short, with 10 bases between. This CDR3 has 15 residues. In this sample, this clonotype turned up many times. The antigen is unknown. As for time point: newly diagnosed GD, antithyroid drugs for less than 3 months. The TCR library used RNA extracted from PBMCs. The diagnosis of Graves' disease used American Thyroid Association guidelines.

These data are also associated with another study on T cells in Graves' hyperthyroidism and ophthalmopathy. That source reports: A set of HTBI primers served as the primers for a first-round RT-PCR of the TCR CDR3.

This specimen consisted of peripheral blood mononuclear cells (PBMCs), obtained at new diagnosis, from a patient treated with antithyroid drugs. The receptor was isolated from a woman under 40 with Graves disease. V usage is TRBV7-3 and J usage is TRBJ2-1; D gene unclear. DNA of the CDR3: TGTGCCAGCAGCTCCTCCCGGAGCTCCTACAATGAGCAGTTCTTC. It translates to CASSSSRSSYNEQFF. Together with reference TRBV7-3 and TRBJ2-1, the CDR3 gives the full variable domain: GAGVSQTPSNKVTEKGKYVELRCDPISGHTALYWYRQSLGQGPEFLIYFQGTGAADDSGLPNDRFFAVRPEGSVSTLKIQRTERGDSAVYLCASSSSRSSYNEQFFGPGTRLTVL.